The subject of this entry is one T cell receptor beta chain. This sample was included in a study of cytomegalovirus exposure and HLA in healthy donors. The study ran its PCR with 60 Vbeta and 13 Jbeta primers. This table comes from immunoSEQ multiplex PCR, and its TCRdb copy is limited to in-frame clones, with some not included. The data show some 170,000 clones, 80% seen once. V lost 7 bases and J 0 bases, leaving 12 bases between the germline ends. The germline V gene encodes CDR1 SGHNT and CDR2 YYREEE (reference sequence). This CDR3 spans 14 amino acids. The sequenced sample was PBMCs. The origin of this receptor is a man aged 25-45 years in good health and CMV-seronegative. V is TRBV5-4 and J is TRBJ2-3; tentative D call: TRBD1 (6 bases). DNA for the CDR3: TGTGCCAGCTCACACAGGGTTAGCACAGATACGCAGTATTTT. Its protein is CASSHRVSTDTQYF.